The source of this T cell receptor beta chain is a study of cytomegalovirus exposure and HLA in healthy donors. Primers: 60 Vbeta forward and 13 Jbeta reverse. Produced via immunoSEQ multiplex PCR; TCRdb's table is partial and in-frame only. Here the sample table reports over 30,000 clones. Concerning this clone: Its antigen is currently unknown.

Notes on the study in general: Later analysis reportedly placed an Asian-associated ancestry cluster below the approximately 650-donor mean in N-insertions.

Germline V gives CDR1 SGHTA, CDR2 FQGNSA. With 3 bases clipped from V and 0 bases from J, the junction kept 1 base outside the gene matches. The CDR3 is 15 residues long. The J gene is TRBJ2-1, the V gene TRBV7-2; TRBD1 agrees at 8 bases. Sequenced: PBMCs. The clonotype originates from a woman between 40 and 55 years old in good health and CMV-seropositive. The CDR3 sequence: CASSFGQGSYNEQFF. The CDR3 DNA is TGTGCCAGCAGCTTCGGACAGGGCTCCTACAATGAGCAGTTCTTC.